This TCR beta chain emerged from a study of CD8 T cells in ankylosing spondylitis. Making use of molecular barcodes, quantitative 5'-RACE generated TCR beta libraries. TCRdb reprocessed the 5' RACE reads via MiXCR and lists one record per CDR3 protein. The table has 150,000 to 200,000 distinct CDR3 sequences, around 10% seen once. Ten or more counts support this clonotype. This CDR3 is 13 amino acids long. V lost 6 bases and J lost 6, with 11 bases in between. Germline loops: CDR1 MNHNS, CDR2 SASEGT. The chain carries TRBV6-1 and TRBJ2-2, with TRBD1 as a possible D gene (6 bases). This sequence originates from a male donor with ankylosing spondylitis or in good health (not recorded which). The sequencing input was blood, either unsorted or a sorted T cell fraction (not recorded which). The CDR3 coding sequence is TGTGCCAGCAGCTCGACAGGACCCGGGGAGCTGTTTTTT. Its protein is CASSSTGPGELFF.